This T cell receptor beta chain was sequenced for a study of immune heterogeneity within non-small cell lung tumors (dated by TCRdb to the late 2010s). Regarding the research as a whole: By histology, the tumors were a handful of squamous cell carcinomas, nine to ten non-squamous carcinomas and 1 tumor not otherwise specified. To look at intratumoral immune heterogeneity, the study ran whole-exome sequencing, RNA-seq and TCR beta repertoire sequencing on several spatially distinct regions taken from every NSCLC tumor. TCR repertoires were analyzed from about 60 tumor loci of some 15 patients, whereas transcriptome data were available for only about 44 loci from about a dozen patients. For mutant peptides 8 to 11 amino acids long, netMHCpan-3.0 predicted neoantigen binding to the HLA alleles of each patient.

Overall study results and their limits: Within a given patient, the same dominant CDR3B clonotypes showed up repeatedly across loci, although different tumor locations also carried unique high-frequency clones. High-frequency TCR beta clonotypes were largely distinct between individual patients. Local T-cell repertoire clonality showed a statistically significant but moderate positive correlation with local tumor mutational burden (R about 0.31).

Regarding this clonotype: Its antigen remains unidentified. A much larger clone differs from this one at a single base, so this may be a read error.

Genomic DNA was extracted from bulk tumor tissue and used as the TCR template, and approximately 600 ng gDNA was amplified per sample. Multiple biopsies per primary tumor were taken during surgery, spaced as far apart as possible within the tumor mass. Patients in the study cohort, which was described as untreated, were newly diagnosed NSCLC cases going through curative surgery. The samples came from some 15 patients with newly diagnosed non-small cell lung cancer who were having surgery intended to be curative. A couple of independent pathologists examined the resected tumor masses. Sequencing was performed only on DNA and RNA samples of high quality. A multiplex PCR system amplified the TCR beta CDR3 region, with a first 10-cycle round using 32 V-gene forward and 13 J-gene reverse primers. The first PCR round was done with a QIAGEN Multiplex PCR Kit, and the primer sequences were filed in Chinese patent CN105087789A. Illumina universal primers were added in a second PCR round performed with the Phusion High-Fidelity PCR Kit. Paired-end sequencing of TCR libraries was carried out on the Illumina HiSeq X Ten platform at a read length of 151 bp. In the paper's pipeline: Cutadapt was used to discard reads without multiplex PCR primers, PEAR merged the read pairs, and MiXCR with default settings called the CDR3 regions. Shannon entropy measured repertoire diversity, and clonality was calculated as one minus the Shannon entropy divided by the ln of the count of productive unique sequences. Dominant or high-frequency T-cell clones were defined as clonotypes at frequencies of at least 0.5%. TCRdb's own reprocessing of the public reads used fastp at Q25 and MiXCR and kept productive beta chains. Records with the same CDR3 protein are collapsed into one entry carrying the most frequent genes and DNA. TCRdb, not the original authors, processed these V and J calls. The sample includes roughly 10,000 distinct CDR3 sequences, with more than 25% observed a single time. Approximately 30% of the sample is in the top ten clones.

Specimen: lung tumor tissue. The receptor was isolated from a woman aged 45-65 years with non-small cell lung cancer.

The nucleotides read TGTGCCAGCAGTTACCAGGGAGGTAGCTACGAGCAGTACGTC. It encodes CASSYQGGSYEQYV. In this chain, TRBV27 is recombined with TRBJ2-7, with TRBD2 perhaps the D gene, on 6 matching bases. From the germline V gene (reference sequence), CDR1 is MNHEY and CDR2 is SMNVEV. The CDR3 runs 14 residues from the cysteine to the valine. This entry keeps only the CDR3 DNA: 42 bases, framed from base 1. Trimming takes 4 bases from V and 3 bases from J, and the germline ends sit 13 bases apart.